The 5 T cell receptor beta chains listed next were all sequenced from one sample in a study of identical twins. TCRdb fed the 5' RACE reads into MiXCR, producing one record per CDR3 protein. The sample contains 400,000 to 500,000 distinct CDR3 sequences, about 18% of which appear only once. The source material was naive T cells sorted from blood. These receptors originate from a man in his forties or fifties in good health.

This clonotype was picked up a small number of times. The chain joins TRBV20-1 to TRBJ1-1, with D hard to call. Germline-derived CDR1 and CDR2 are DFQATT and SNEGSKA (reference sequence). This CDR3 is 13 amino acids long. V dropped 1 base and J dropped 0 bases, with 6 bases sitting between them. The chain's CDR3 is CSARVHVNTEAFF. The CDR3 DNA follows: TGCAGTGCTAGAGTTCACGTGAACACTGAAGCTTTCTTT.

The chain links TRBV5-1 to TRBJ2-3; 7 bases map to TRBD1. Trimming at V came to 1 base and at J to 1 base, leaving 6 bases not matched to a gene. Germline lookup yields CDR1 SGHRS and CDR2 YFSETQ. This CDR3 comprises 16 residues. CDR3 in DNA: TGCGCCAGCAGCTTGCGCACAGGGGTGGGCACAGATACGCAGTATTTT. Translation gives CASSLRTGVGTDTQYF.

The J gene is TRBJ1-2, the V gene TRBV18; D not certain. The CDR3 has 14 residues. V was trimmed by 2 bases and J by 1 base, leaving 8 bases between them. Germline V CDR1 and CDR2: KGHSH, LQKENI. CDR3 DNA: TGTGCCAGCTCACCAGTCGGCAATAACTATGGCTACACCTTC. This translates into CASSPVGNNYGYTF.

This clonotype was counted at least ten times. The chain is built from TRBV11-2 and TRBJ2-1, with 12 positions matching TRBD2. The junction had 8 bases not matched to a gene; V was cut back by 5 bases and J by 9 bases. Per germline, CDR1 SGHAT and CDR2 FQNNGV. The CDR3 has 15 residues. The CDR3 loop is CASSTSSGRAVEQFF. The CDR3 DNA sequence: TGTGCCAGCAGCACATCTAGCGGGAGGGCCGTTGAGCAGTTCTTC.

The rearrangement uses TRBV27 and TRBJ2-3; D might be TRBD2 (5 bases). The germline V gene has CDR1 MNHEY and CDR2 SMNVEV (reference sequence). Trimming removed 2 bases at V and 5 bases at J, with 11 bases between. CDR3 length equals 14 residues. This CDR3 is CASSLTYRGDTQYF. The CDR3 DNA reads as TGTGCCAGCAGTTTAACCTACCGGGGAGATACGCAGTATTTT.